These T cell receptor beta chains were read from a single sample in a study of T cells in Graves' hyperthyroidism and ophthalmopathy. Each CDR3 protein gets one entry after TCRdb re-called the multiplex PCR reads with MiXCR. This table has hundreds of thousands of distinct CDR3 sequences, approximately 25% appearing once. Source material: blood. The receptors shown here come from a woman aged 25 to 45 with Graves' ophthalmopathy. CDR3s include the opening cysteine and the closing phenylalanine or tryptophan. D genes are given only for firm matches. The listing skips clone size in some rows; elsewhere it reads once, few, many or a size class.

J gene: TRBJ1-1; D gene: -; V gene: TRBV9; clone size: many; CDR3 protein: CASSVGFGNTEAFF; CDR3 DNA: TGTGCCAGCAGCGTAGGTTTTGGGAACACTGAAGCTTTCTTT
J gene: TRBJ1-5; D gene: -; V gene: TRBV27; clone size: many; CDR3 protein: CASSLSKGGGQPQHF; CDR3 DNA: TGTGCCAGCAGTTTATCGAAGGGGGGGGGTCAGCCCCAGCATTTT
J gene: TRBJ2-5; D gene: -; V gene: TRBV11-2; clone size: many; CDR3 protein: CASSLGFGVDQETQYF; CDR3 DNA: TGTGCCAGCAGCTTAGGGTTTGGGGTTGATCAAGAGACCCAGTACTTC
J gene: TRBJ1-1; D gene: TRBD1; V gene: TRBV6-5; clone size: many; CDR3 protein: CASRSDRGNTEAFF; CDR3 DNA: TGTGCCAGCAGATCGGACAGGGGGAACACTGAAGCTTTCTTT
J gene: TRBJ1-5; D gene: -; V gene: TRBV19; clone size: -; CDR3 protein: CASSMWTVNQPQHF; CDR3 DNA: TGTGCCAGTAGTATGTGGACGGTGAATCAGCCCCAGCATTTT
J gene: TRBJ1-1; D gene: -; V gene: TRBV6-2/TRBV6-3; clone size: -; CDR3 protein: CASSLGPSMNTEAFF; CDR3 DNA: TGTGCCAGCAGCCTCGGACCGTCCATGAACACTGAAGCTTTCTTT
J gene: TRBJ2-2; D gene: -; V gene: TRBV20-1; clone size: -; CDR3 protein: CSARALGNTGELFF; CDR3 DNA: TGCAGTGCTAGGGCTCTAGGGAACACCGGGGAGCTGTTTTTT
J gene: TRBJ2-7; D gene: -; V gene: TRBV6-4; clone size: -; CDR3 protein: CASSELQAYEQHF; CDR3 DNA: TGTGCCAGTAGTGAGCTACAAGCCTACGAGCAGCACTTC
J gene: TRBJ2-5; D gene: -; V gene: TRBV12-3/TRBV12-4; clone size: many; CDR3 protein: CASLETKGLETQYF; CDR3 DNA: TGTGCCAGTCTTGAGACCAAGGGTTTAGAGACCCAGTACTTC
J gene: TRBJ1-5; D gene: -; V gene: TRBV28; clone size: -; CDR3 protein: CASSFTQGFGNQPQHF; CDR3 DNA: TGTGCCAGCAGTTTCACCCAGGGCTTTGGCAATCAGCCCCAGCATTTT
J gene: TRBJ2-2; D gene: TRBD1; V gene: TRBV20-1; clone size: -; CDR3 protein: CSARQGATGELFF; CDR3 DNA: TGCAGTGCTAGGCAGGGGGCGACCGGGGAGCTGTTTTTT
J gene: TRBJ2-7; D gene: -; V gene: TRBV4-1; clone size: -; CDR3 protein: CASSQVFQGPEEQYF; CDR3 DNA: TGCGCCAGCAGCCAAGTTTTCCAGGGGCCCGAGGAGCAGTACTTC
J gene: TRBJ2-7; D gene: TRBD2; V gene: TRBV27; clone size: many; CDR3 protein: CASSSLTSPFDYEQYF; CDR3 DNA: TGTGCCAGCAGTTCCCTGACTAGCCCGTTCGACTACGAGCAGTACTTC
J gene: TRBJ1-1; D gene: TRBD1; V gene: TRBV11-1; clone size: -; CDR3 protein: CASSPRATGEGGTEAFF; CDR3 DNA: TGTGCCAGCAGCCCCAGAGCAACAGGGGAGGGAGGCACTGAAGCTTTCTTT
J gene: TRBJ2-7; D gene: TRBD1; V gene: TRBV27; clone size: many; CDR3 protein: CASSLTGVYEQYF; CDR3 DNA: TGTGCCAGCAGTCTGACAGGGGTCTACGAGCAGTACTTC
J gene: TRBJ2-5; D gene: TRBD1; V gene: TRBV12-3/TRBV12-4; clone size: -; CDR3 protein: CASNRGNEETQYF; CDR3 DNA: TGTGCCAGCAACAGGGGGAACGAGGAGACCCAGTACTTC
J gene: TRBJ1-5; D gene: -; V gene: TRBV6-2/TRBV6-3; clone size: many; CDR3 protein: CASSYSILGTFLDQPQHF; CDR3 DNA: TGTGCCAGCAGTTACTCGATCCTCGGGACGTTTTTGGATCAGCCCCAGCATTTT
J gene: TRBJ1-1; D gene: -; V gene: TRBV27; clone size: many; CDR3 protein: CASSFLGDTEAFF; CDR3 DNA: TGTGCCAGCAGTTTTTTGGGGGACACTGAAGCTTTCTTT